A single sample is the source of the 23 T cell receptor beta chains below, sequenced in a study of Graves' ophthalmopathy and Graves' hyperthyroidism. Amplification targeted the TCR beta CDR3 regions, with RNA transcripts as the source material. First-round RT-PCR employed HTBI primers, with a second-round multiplex PCR after it. TCRdb re-derived calls from the multiplex PCR reads in MiXCR, one entry per CDR3 protein. This table holds hundreds of thousands of distinct CDR3 sequences, 21% found once. The sample taken for sequencing was peripheral blood. Receptors were obtained from a young woman with stable Graves' hyperthyroidism.

This clonotype was recorded many times. The DNA for the CDR3 is TGCAGTGCGCGGCAGGGACAGAACACCGGGGAGCTGTTTTTT. The encoded protein is CSARQGQNTGELFF. The rearrangement joins TRBV20-1 to TRBJ2-2; D perhaps matches TRBD1 (6 bases). Trimming shortened V by 6 bases and J by 1 base, and 12 bases separated the two germline ends. The CDR3 has 14 residues. CDR1 is DFQATT, CDR2 SNEGSKA, per germline (reference sequence).

This clonotype was counted ten times or more. The V and J genes are TRBV20-1 and TRBJ1-1; 10 positions match TRBD1. The CDR3 runs to 15 residues. The V gene end was trimmed by 5 bases and the J gene end by 1 base; junction bases not matched to a gene: 7. Germline V gives CDR1 DFQATT, CDR2 SNEGSKA (reference sequence). CDR3 DNA sequence: TGCAGTGCTCGACAGGGGGCAAGGGGGAACACTGAAGCTTTCTTT. This encodes CSARQGARGNTEAFF.

There are many counts of this clonotype. The chain couples TRBV20-1 to TRBJ1-1; no reliable D call. This CDR3 region has 13 residues. Germline-derived CDR1 and CDR2 are DFQATT and SNEGSKA (reference sequence). Trimming left V 4 bases short and J 6 bases short, with 15 bases between. The CDR3 region has the DNA TGCAGTGCTAACGCTTACGGCGGCCCTGAAGCTTTCTTT. Translated: CSANAYGGPEAFF.

This clonotype has a count of ten or more. The chain carries TRBV20-1 and TRBJ1-5; D is undetermined. CDR3 size: 13 residues. CDR1 is DFQATT, CDR2 SNEGSKA, per germline (reference sequence). Between the trimmed V and J ends, which lost 3 bases and 2 bases, there was a span of 8 bases. The CDR3 DNA reads as TGCAGTGCTAGTGTCAGTGGCAATCAGCCCCAGCATTTT. As protein: CSASVSGNQPQHF.

Ten or more counts support this clonotype. The rearrangement links TRBV20-1 to TRBJ2-5; D may match TRBD1 or TRBD2 (5 bases each). The CDR3 is 13 amino acids. V was clipped by 5 bases and J by 2 bases, with 12 bases between them. Germline values: CDR1 DFQATT, CDR2 SNEGSKA (reference sequence). CDR3 nucleotides: TGCAGTGCTCTCCCCGGGACGCAAGAGACCCAGTACTTC. It is translated as CSALPGTQETQYF.

This clonotype was found a few times. The chain combines TRBV12-3 or TRBV12-4 with TRBJ1-1, with D possibly being TRBD1 (5 bases). Trimming removed 7 bases at V and 0 bases at J, with 18 bases between. The CDR3 sequence is 16 residues long. In DNA, the CDR3 is TGTGCCAGCACCCCCGGGGCAGGGAGGATGAACACTGAAGCTTTCTTT. Translating it yields CASTPGAGRMNTEAFF.

This clonotype was recorded at least ten times. The V and J genes are TRBV5-1 and TRBJ1-1; no clear D. Germline-derived CDR1 and CDR2 are SGHRS and YFSETQ. V gave up 1 base and J gave up 0 bases, with 13 bases separating them. The CDR3 runs 16 residues. DNA for the CDR3: TGCGCCAGCAGCTTGACCGCGTCCCCCATGAACACTGAAGCTTTCTTT. Its translation is CASSLTASPMNTEAFF.

This clonotype appeared many times. The rearrangement joins TRBV15 to TRBJ2-2; 8 positions agree with TRBD1. Germline CDR1 LNHNV, CDR2 YYDKDF (reference sequence). V lost 0 bases to trimming and J lost 2 bases; unmatched junction nucleotides: 5. The CDR3 is 17 residues long. The CDR3: CATSREDRESNTGELFF. CDR3 nucleotides: TGTGCCACCAGCAGAGAGGACAGGGAGAGCAACACCGGGGAGCTGTTTTTT.

This clonotype was seen repeatedly, ten times or more. The chain links TRBV29-1 to TRBJ2-5, with 9 nucleotides matching TRBD2. This CDR3 has 14 residues. Germline lookup yields CDR1 SQVTM and CDR2 ANQGSEA. Losses at the gene ends were 7 bases for V and 5 bases for J; bases not matched to a gene: 11. CDR3 loop: CSGAGGRAGETQYF. DNA for the CDR3: TGCAGCGGGGCTGGCGGGAGGGCCGGGGAGACCCAGTACTTC.

This chain connects TRBV11-2 to TRBJ2-7; D ambiguous. The V end lost 5 bases, the J end lost 2 bases, and 19 bases lay between the germline ends. The germline CDR1 and CDR2 sequences are SGHAT and FQNNGV. This CDR3 has 16 residues. CDR3 in amino acids: CASSLDRKVPPYEQYF. The CDR3 region has the DNA TGTGCCAGCAGCCTCGACCGTAAAGTTCCTCCCTACGAGCAGTACTTC.

This clonotype showed up many times. The rearrangement uses TRBV30 and TRBJ2-7; TRBD2 matches at 11 bases. Trimming removed 2 bases from V and 4 bases from J; junction bases left unmatched: 10. The CDR3 length is 16 residues. The germline CDR1 and CDR2 sequences are GTSNPN and SVGIG (reference sequence). The CDR3 region has the DNA TGTGCCTGGAGTCCCCCGCGGACTAGCGGGCAGTACGAGCAGTACTTC. Amino acids: CAWSPPRTSGQYEQYF. The variable domain in full, completed from reference TRBV30 and TRBJ2-7, reads SQTIHQWPATLVQPVGSPLSLECTVEGTSNPNLYWYRQAAGRGLQLLFYSVGIGQISSEVPQNLSASRPQDRQFILSSKKLLLSDSGFYLCAWSPPRTSGQYEQYFGPGTRLTVT.

This chain connects TRBV6-1 to TRBJ1-5; the D gene is possibly TRBD1 (5 bases). V lost 1 base and J lost 2, with 9 bases in between. Germline V gene data show CDR1 as MNHNS and CDR2 as SASEGT. This CDR3 region has 15 residues. The CDR3 DNA sequence: TGTGCCAGCAGTGAAGGAGGGGATCGCAATCAGCCCCAGCATTTT. Amino acid sequence: CASSEGGDRNQPQHF.

This clonotype was recorded many times. The V gene is TRBV6-9, the J gene TRBJ2-7; the D gene is possibly TRBD1 (6 bases). This CDR3 contains 16 residues. CDR1 and CDR2 from the germline V gene are MNHGY and SVAAGI. Between the trimmed V and J ends, which lost 3 bases and 0 bases, there was a span of 15 bases. CDR3 residues: CASSYSGTTDSYEQYF. CDR3 bases: TGTGCCAGCAGTTACTCTGGGACAACAGACTCCTACGAGCAGTACTTC.

This clonotype was detected ten times or more. This chain joins TRBV2 and TRBJ1-5; D is undetermined. The CDR3 is made up of 14 amino acids. Germline CDR1 and CDR2: SNHLY and FYNNEI. V dropped 4 bases and J dropped 5 bases, with 12 bases sitting between them. The DNA for the CDR3 is TGTGCCAGCAGTGTGGATGGAGGGCATCAGCCCCAGCATTTT. It translates to CASSVDGGHQPQHF.

V is TRBV18 and J is TRBJ1-2; tentatively, D is TRBD1 (6 bases). The CDR3 is made up of 16 amino acids. V was trimmed by 0 bases and J by 3 bases, leaving 14 bases between them. In germline, CDR1 is KGHSH, CDR2 LQKENI. The CDR3: CASSPPIAEGDYGYTF. The CDR3 nucleotides are TGTGCCAGCTCACCACCAATTGCGGAGGGGGACTATGGCTACACCTTC.

The chain joins TRBV11-2 to TRBJ2-7, with D maybe TRBD1 (6 bases). This CDR3 has 13 residues. Per germline, CDR1 SGHAT and CDR2 FQNNGV. Trimming removed 5 bases from V and 6 bases from J, with 14 bases in between. This CDR3 reads CASSTDRFGEQYF. The CDR3 nucleotides are TGTGCCAGCAGCACCGACAGGTTTGGCGAGCAGTACTTC.

This clonotype occurred many times. The gene calls are TRBV5-1 and TRBJ2-5; TRBD2 is a possible D gene (5 bases). The V end lost 2 bases, the J end lost 4 bases, and 12 bases lay between the germline ends. The CDR3 covers 14 residues. Looked up from germline, CDR1 is SGHRS and CDR2 is YFSETQ. CDR3 nucleotide sequence: TGCGCCAGCAGCTTCGATAAAGGGAGAGAGACCCAGTACTTC. Protein sequence: CASSFDKGRETQYF.

This clonotype was found many times. The genes are TRBV19 and TRBJ1-5; no definite D call. V lost 1 base to trimming and J lost 5 bases, with 9 bases between them. Germline V gene lookup returns CDR1 LNHDA and CDR2 SQIVND (reference sequence). This CDR3 region has 14 residues. The CDR3: CASSIVGGHQPQHF. CDR3 sequence (DNA): TGTGCCAGTAGTATAGTAGGAGGACATCAGCCCCAGCATTTT.

At least ten counts were recorded for this clonotype. One junction end disagrees with the germline gene, perhaps due to a read error. The gene calls are TRBV28 and TRBJ2-4, with TRBD2 as a possible D gene (7 bases). Germline CDR1 reads MDHEN; CDR2 reads SYDVKM. CDR3 size: 15 residues. The CDR3 nucleotides read TGTGCCAGCAGTTTAAGGGAAAGGGGGGGGAACATTAAGTACTTC. This translates into CASSLRERGGNIKYF. The full variable domain, with the rest looked up from reference TRBV28 and TRBJ2-4, is DVKVTQSSRYLVKRTGEKVFLECVQDMDHENMFWYRQDPGLGLRLIYFSYDVKMKEKGDIPEGYSVSREKKERFSLILESASTNQTSMYLCASSLRERGGNIKYFGAGTRLSVL.

This clonotype occurred many times. V is TRBV12-3 or TRBV12-4 and J is TRBJ2-5, with 8 bases lining up with TRBD2. This CDR3 has 14 residues. J lost 3 bases, V lost 4 bases, and 4 bases had no gene match. CDR3 in DNA: TGTGCCAGCAGTTACGGACTAGCTAAAGAGACCCAGTACTTC. It yields the protein CASSYGLAKETQYF.

This clonotype came up many times. The rearrangement links TRBV9 to TRBJ2-5; 16 bases are shared with TRBD2. The CDR3 is made up of 16 amino acids. Trimming at V came to 3 bases and at J to 5 bases, leaving 4 bases not matched to a gene. CDR1 is SGDLS and CDR2 is YYNGEE in the germline V gene. CDR3 sequence (DNA): TGTGCCAGCAGCGCAGGGACTAGCGGGAGGGCGGAGACCCAGTACTTC. This encodes CASSAGTSGRAETQYF.

This clonotype was seen many times. V gene TRBV24-1 combines with J gene TRBJ2-6; 8 bases map to TRBD1. The J segment lost 0 bases and the V segment lost 0 bases, leaving 9 bases of the junction unmatched. CDR3 length: 20 amino acids. Looked up from germline, CDR1 is KGHDR and CDR2 is SFDVKD. The DNA of the CDR3 is TGTGCCACCAGTGATTTGCGATCGACAGGGGCCGACTCTGGGGCCAACGTCCTGACTTTC. Translating gives CATSDLRSTGADSGANVLTF.

This clonotype was seen ten or more times. The gene calls are TRBV15 and TRBJ2-6; D uncertain. V was pared by 0 bases and J by 4 bases, with 4 bases between. This CDR3 comprises 14 residues. The germline V gene has CDR1 LNHNV and CDR2 YYDKDF (reference sequence). The CDR3 DNA reads TGTGCCACCAGCAGAGATCCCGGGGCCAACGTCCTGACTTTC. It encodes CATSRDPGANVLTF. Filled out from reference TRBV15 and TRBJ2-6, the complete variable domain reads DAMVIQNPRYQVTQFGKPVTLSCSQTLNHNVMYWYQQKSSQAPKLLFHYYDKDFNNEADTPDNFQSRRPNTSFCFLDIRSPGLGDTAMYLCATSRDPGANVLTFGAGSRLTVL.